A selection of T cell receptor beta chains follows, all from one sample in a study of T-cell reconstitution after alpha-beta-depleted transplantation in children. Each CDR3 protein gets one entry after TCRdb re-called the PCR reads with MiXCR. This sample yields about 540,000 distinct CDR3 sequences, of which 25% to 30% are seen a single time; 36% belongs to the top ten. This specimen was PBMCs, taken before TCRalphabeta/CD19-depleted stem cell transplant. The receptors stem from a boy under two years old with Wiskott-Aldrich syndrome, due to receive a stem cell transplant. Each CDR3 is given without its conserved first and last residue.

j_call v_call cdr3_aa
TRBJ2-7 TRBV5-1 ASSWDRDRPAYEQY
TRBJ1-4 TRBV5-1 ASSLESKITGGIHTEKLF
TRBJ2-1 TRBV4-1 ASRETGLASNEQF
TRBJ1-1 TRBV5-1 ASSLAKGGMNTEAF
TRBJ2-2 TRBV5-4 ASSRDRSGELF
TRBJ2-2 TRBV3-1 ASSPASVAGELF
TRBJ2-3 TRBV7-7 ASSLTLAESTDTQY
TRBJ2-7 TRBV7-9 ASSLSTPGGGYEQY
TRBJ2-5 TRBV5-5 ASSLLPSGQETQY
TRBJ2-5 TRBV29-1 SVEGQRSSETQY
TRBJ2-5 TRBV4-1 ASSQESSAANQETQY
TRBJ1-2 TRBV7-2 ASSLSREGGYT
TRBJ2-7 TRBV7-9 ASSLSPVREQY
TRBJ1-2 TRBV6-5 ASSYSSQGSRGYT
TRBJ2-1 TRBV20-1 SARGPSFRGGNDNEQF
TRBJ1-2 TRBV5-1 ASSLAGDNYGYT
TRBJ1-6 TRBV12-3/TRBV12-4 ASSLVGRGGTPLH
TRBJ1-2 TRBV28 ASSLSGDGYT
TRBJ2-1 TRBV20-1 SARVPGVVVNEQF
TRBJ1-1 TRBV5-1 ASSGLGGMNTEAF
TRBJ2-3 TRBV10-3 ASAAAGTSTDTQY
TRBJ1-5 TRBV24-1 ATSRGPQPQH